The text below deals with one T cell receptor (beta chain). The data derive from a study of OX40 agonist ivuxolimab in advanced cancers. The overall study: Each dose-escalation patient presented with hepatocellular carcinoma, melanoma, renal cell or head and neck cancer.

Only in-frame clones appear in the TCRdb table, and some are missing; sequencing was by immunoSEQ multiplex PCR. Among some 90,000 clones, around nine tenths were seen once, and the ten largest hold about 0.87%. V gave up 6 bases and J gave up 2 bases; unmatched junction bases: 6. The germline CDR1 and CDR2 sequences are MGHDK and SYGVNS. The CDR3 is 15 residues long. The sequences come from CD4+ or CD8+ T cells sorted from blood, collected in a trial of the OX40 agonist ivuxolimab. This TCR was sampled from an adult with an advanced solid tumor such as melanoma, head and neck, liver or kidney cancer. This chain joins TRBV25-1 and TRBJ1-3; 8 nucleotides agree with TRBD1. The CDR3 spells CASRPYRGTGNTIYF. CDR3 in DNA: TGTGCCAGCAGACCGTACAGGGGGACTGGAAACACCATATATTTT.